This note documents a single T cell receptor beta chain sequence. This entry is derived from a study of blood T cell repertoires in COVID-19. Study at large: The United States, Italy and Spain provided the acute and convalescent COVID-19 samples. Nucleic acid was either cDNA or gDNA, and it came from T cells, B-cell-depleted T cells, or PBMCs.

The CDR3 contains 18 residues. The germline gives CDR1 SGHDT, CDR2 YYEEEE. J lost 6 bases, V lost 6 bases, and 22 bases had no gene match. Per the authors' pipeline: Estimated nucleated cell counts came from reference gene primer amplification. The protocol was immunoSEQ multiplex PCR, while the TCRdb copy is restricted to in-frame clones and leaves out a portion. V, J and clone size derive from that table, while D and trimming were established from the DNA sequence. The data show over 200,000 clones, around 80% seen once. The chain combines TRBV5-6 with TRBJ2-7; TRBD1 agrees at 9 bases. Material: peripheral blood. The source is a woman under 40 with COVID-19, enrolled during active disease. The CDR3 DNA sequence: TGTGCCAGCATAGCGAGGACAGGGGAATTTAGAATAACCGGCGAGCAGTACTTC. It translates to CASIARTGEFRITGEQYF.